This section outlines one T cell receptor (beta chain) sequence together with its context. Per the original methods: Amplification from reference gene primers served as the basis for estimated nucleated cell counts. TCRdb's table, derived via immunoSEQ multiplex PCR, lists solely in-frame clones and lacks some. V and J calls and clone size come straight from that table; D and trimming were deduced from the DNA. The sample includes some 120,000 clones, roughly 80% of them seen just once. The record originates from a study of blood T cell repertoires in COVID-19. In the study overall: Acute-phase and convalescent COVID-19 samples originated in the United States, Italy and Spain. The analysed material was cDNA or gDNA that came from T cells, B-cell-depleted T cells, or PBMCs.

V was cut by 0 bases and J by 0 bases, with 10 bases left in between. This CDR3 has 15 amino acids. Germline-derived CDR1 and CDR2 are SGHRS and YFSETQ. The TCR originated in a woman between 50 and 59 years old with acute or convalescent COVID-19. The genes are TRBV5-1 and TRBJ2-7, with a possible D match to TRBD2 (6 bases). Source material: peripheral blood. The CDR3 nucleotides are TGCGCCAGCAGCTTGGGTTTCGGGAGCTCCTACGAGCAGTACTTC. Translated: CASSLGFGSSYEQYF.